This TCR beta chain was retrieved from a study of shared clonotypes between healthy human individuals. The study, taken as a whole, reports: The study generally estimated greater richness for naive than memory subsets.

At a deep level, the assay was run. Assay used: immunoSEQ multiplex PCR; TCRdb lists only in-frame clones, some missing. The data hold under 850,000 clones, with just under 75% observed a single time. Germline loops: CDR1 SQVTM, CDR2 ANQGSEA. V gave up 4 bases and J gave up 0 bases, with 15 bases separating them. This CDR3 is built from 15 residues. Regarding this clone: As yet, its antigen is unknown.

A CD45RA+ naive subset and a CD45RA-negative memory subset were split from CD4+ cells. The J gene is TRBJ1-1, the V gene TRBV29-1; possible D gene TRBD1, 5 bases. The receptor's source is a woman aged 25 to 39 in good health. The sequenced sample was memory CD4+ T cells sorted from blood. Subset indicated: CD45RA-negative fraction. DNA of the CDR3: TGCAGCGTTGGGGGCTTTTTGGGGTTGAACACTGAAGCTTTCTTT. It yields the protein CSVGGFLGLNTEAFF.